This TCR beta chain stems from a study of shared clonotypes between healthy human individuals. This CDR3 contains 14 residues. Trimming shortened V by 4 bases and J by 2 bases, and 10 bases separated the two germline ends. The germline gives CDR1 SGHRS, CDR2 YFSETQ. The table came from immunoSEQ multiplex PCR; TCRdb's copy has only in-frame clones and leaves some out. The repertoire holds about 2.3 million clones, with roughly 90% as singletons. V and J are TRBV5-1 and TRBJ2-1, with D uncertain. The sample consisted of naive CD4+ T cells from PBMCs. This sample's subset: CD45RA+ positively selected. The source of this sequence is a man aged 18 to 29 in good health. Some clones in this sample may be carry-over from other donors' samples. In nucleotides, the CDR3 is TGCGCCAGCAGCACCGCCCCACCCTACAATGAGCAGTTCTTC. This gives the protein CASSTAPPYNEQFF.